Each of the 25 T cell receptor beta chains below was sequenced from the same sample in a study of shared clonotypes between healthy human individuals. Sequencing was performed with immunoSEQ multiplex PCR; in TCRdb, only in-frame clones are kept and a portion is missing. The sample consists of about 580,000 clones, roughly 98% of them appearing once. The naive CD8 fraction comprised CD45RO-negative cells positively selected for CCR7 and excluded terminally differentiated effector memory CD45RA+ cells. Sequences were obtained from naive CD8+ T cells sorted from blood. The source of these receptors is a man aged 25 to 40 in good health.

The chain has TRBV7-3 and TRBJ2-1; TRBD1 matches 8 bases. Germline V gene lookup returns CDR1 SGHTA and CDR2 FQGTGA. This CDR3 region has 15 residues. V was pared by 5 bases and J by 3 bases, with 6 bases of the junction left unmatched. CDR3 coding DNA: TGTGCCAGCAGCATCACAGGGGGTAACTACAATGAGCAGTTCTTC. Translated: CASSITGGNYNEQFF. The entire variable domain, with the rest obtained from reference TRBV7-3 and TRBJ2-1, is as follows: GAGVSQTPSNKVTEKGKYVELRCDPISGHTALYWYRQSLGQGPEFLIYFQGTGAADDSGLPNDRFFAVRPEGSVSTLKIQRTERGDSAVYLCASSITGGNYNEQFFGPGTRLTVL.

V gene TRBV4-2 combines with J gene TRBJ2-7; D is undetermined. The ends were cut back, 1 base at V and 3 bases at J, with 10 bases in the middle. The germline CDR1 and CDR2 sequences are LGHNA and YNFKEQ. The CDR3 totals 14 residues. The CDR3 region has the DNA TGTGCCAGCAGCCAAGCGAGGCTAGTCTACGAGCAGTACTTC. This sequence encodes CASSQARLVYEQYF.

V usage is TRBV5-1 and J usage is TRBJ2-1, with 8 bases lining up with TRBD2. This CDR3 is built from 17 residues. Germline CDR1 reads SGHRS; CDR2 reads YFSETQ. Unmatched junction bases numbered 8, after V lost 3 bases and J lost 0 bases. The CDR3: CASSSLTGTSSYNEQFF. The CDR3 DNA reads TGCGCCAGCAGCTCGCTTACCGGGACTAGCTCCTACAATGAGCAGTTCTTC.

With regard to this clone: Other DNA variants within this sample encode the same CDR3. The genes are TRBV19 and TRBJ2-7, with 9 bases matching TRBD2. Germline CDR1 reads LNHDA; CDR2 reads SQIVND (reference sequence). The CDR3 has 13 amino acids. After removal of 2 bases from V and 4 bases from J, the junction contained 0 bases not matched to a gene. The CDR3 protein is CASSILAGYEQYF. Here the CDR3 DNA reads TGTGCCAGTAGTATACTAGCGGGATACGAGCAGTACTTC.

The chain is built from TRBV19 and TRBJ2-1, with D maybe TRBD1 (5 bases). V was pared by 3 bases and J by 5 bases, with 8 bases between. Germline-derived CDR1 and CDR2 are LNHDA and SQIVND (reference sequence). The CDR3 has 13 residues. Written as DNA, the CDR3 is TGTGCCAGTAGTATTCTCAGGGACAATGAGCAGTTCTTC. The encoded protein is CASSILRDNEQFF.

In regard to this clone: The same CDR3 also results from other DNA sequences found in this sample. The chain links TRBV27 to TRBJ2-2; D ambiguous. The V end lost 0 bases, the J end lost 4 bases, and 6 bases lay between the germline ends. The germline CDR1 and CDR2 sequences are MNHEY and SMNVEV (reference sequence). The CDR3 is 14 residues long. For the CDR3, the DNA is TGTGCCAGCAGTTTATCCCGTGGCACCGGGGAGCTGTTTTTT. This translates into CASSLSRGTGELFF.

The rearrangement uses TRBV27 and TRBJ2-7; D is unclear. The ends were cut back, 2 bases at V and 5 bases at J, with 10 bases in the middle. Germline lookup yields CDR1 MNHEY and CDR2 SMNVEV (reference sequence). This CDR3 is 13 amino acids long. The CDR3 protein is CASSLTFGDEQYF. CDR3 bases: TGTGCCAGCAGTTTAACCTTTGGGGACGAGCAGTACTTC.

The chain uses TRBV7-9 and TRBJ2-2, with 10 positions matching TRBD2. This CDR3 is built from 16 residues. With 5 bases clipped from V and 7 bases from J, the junction kept 10 bases outside the gene matches. Per the germline V gene, CDR1 is SEHNR and CDR2 is FQNEAQ (reference sequence). The CDR3 DNA follows: TGTGCCAGCAGCCTATTAGCGGGAGGCGTTGGCGGGGAGCTGTTTTTT. Translated: CASSLLAGGVGGELFF.

The chain uses TRBV27 and TRBJ2-7; D is tentatively TRBD1 or TRBD2 (5 bases each). Trimming removed 6 bases at V and 7 bases at J, with 19 bases between. The V gene's germline CDR1 is MNHEY and CDR2 SMNVEV (reference sequence). The CDR3 covers 14 residues. CDR3 residues: CASSRASGREEQYF. The DNA for the CDR3 is TGTGCCAGCAGCAGGGCGTCCGGAAGGGAGGAGCAGTACTTC.

The rearrangement links TRBV27 to TRBJ2-1, with 11 bases aligning to TRBD2. The CDR3 consists of 18 residues. Trimming at V came to 2 bases and at J to 0 bases, leaving 6 bases not matched to a gene. The germline gives CDR1 MNHEY, CDR2 SMNVEV (reference sequence). The CDR3: CASSLTASGRLSYNEQFF. The CDR3 DNA reads TGTGCCAGCAGTTTAACTGCTAGCGGGAGGCTCTCCTACAATGAGCAGTTCTTC.

The V and J genes are TRBV7-9 and TRBJ1-3; no clear D gene. Trimming shortened V by 8 bases and J by 2 bases, and 7 bases separated the two germline ends. CDR1 and CDR2 (germline): SEHNR, FQNEAQ (reference sequence). This CDR3 has 12 amino acids. The CDR3 spells CASLHPGNTIYF. The CDR3 DNA follows: TGTGCCAGCCTCCACCCTGGAAACACCATATATTTT. Full variable domain (rest looked up from reference TRBV7-9 and TRBJ1-3): DTGVSQNPRHKITKRGQNVTFRCDPISEHNRLYWYRQTLGQGPEFLTYFQNEAQLEKSRLLSDRFSAERPKGSFSTLEIQRTEQGDSAMYLCASLHPGNTIYFGEGSWLTVV.

This clone was observed once. The J gene is TRBJ2-3, the V gene TRBV6-4; 8 bases agree with TRBD2. Germline-derived CDR1 and CDR2 are MRHNA and SNTAGT. The CDR3 length is 16 residues. Unmatched junction bases numbered 12, after V lost 6 bases and J lost 4 bases. In DNA, the CDR3 is TGTGCCAGCAGCACCGTAGCGGGACTCGGTCCAGATACGCAGTATTTT. Amino acid sequence: CASSTVAGLGPDTQYF.

The rearrangement joins TRBV28 to TRBJ2-7; TRBD1 matches at 9 bases. Looked up from germline, CDR1 is MDHEN and CDR2 is SYDVKM. The CDR3 sequence is 17 residues long. The ends lost 5 bases at V and 5 bases at J; junction bases unmatched: 16. The CDR3 region is CASSPSINRGRSDEQYF. The CDR3 DNA follows: TGTGCCAGCAGTCCGTCCATAAACAGGGGGCGGTCGGACGAGCAGTACTTC.

V is TRBV27 and J is TRBJ1-2; D is undetermined. This CDR3 is built from 14 residues. V gave up 2 bases and J gave up 1 base, with 8 bases separating them. CDR1 is MNHEY and CDR2 is SMNVEV in the germline V gene (reference sequence). The CDR3 protein is CASSLSRFNYGYTF. The DNA for the CDR3 is TGTGCCAGCAGTTTAAGCAGATTTAACTATGGCTACACCTTC.

The rearrangement joins TRBV7-6 to TRBJ1-2, with D uncertain. CDR3 length equals 16 residues. Germline CDR1 and CDR2: SGHVS and FNYEAQ. Trimming shortened V by 1 base and J by 4 bases, and 16 bases separated the two germline ends. The CDR3 DNA reads TGTGCCAGCAGCTTAGTTTCGGACGCAGAACCCTATGGCTACACCTTC. This encodes CASSLVSDAEPYGYTF.

The chain joins TRBV5-1 to TRBJ2-7; tentative D call: TRBD1 (5 bases). Deletions cut 3 bases from V and 3 bases from J, with 16 bases between. The length of the CDR3 is 15 residues. Germline CDR1 reads SGHRS; CDR2 reads YFSETQ. CDR3 amino acids: CASSSEDRIGYEQYF. CDR3 nucleotide sequence: TGCGCCAGCAGCTCGGAAGACAGAATCGGCTACGAGCAGTACTTC.

The chain uses TRBV7-9 and TRBJ1-1; no firm D call. Trimming pared 4 bases from V and 5 bases from J, leaving 11 bases between. The germline V gene has CDR1 SEHNR and CDR2 FQNEAQ (reference sequence). This CDR3 has 13 residues. In DNA form, the CDR3 reads TGTGCCAGCAGCTCGGAGGGTGGAACTGAAGCTTTCTTT. It translates to CASSSEGGTEAFF.

The chain links TRBV5-4 to TRBJ2-7; TRBD2 matches at 7 bases. Germline V lookup: CDR1 SGHNT, CDR2 YYREEE (reference sequence). This CDR3 is 15 amino acids long. V lost 0 bases to trimming and J lost 2 bases; unmatched junction nucleotides: 5. In nucleotides, the CDR3 is TGTGCCAGCAGCTTGGTGGCTAGCGGCACCTACGAGCAGTACTTC. Residues: CASSLVASGTYEQYF. The whole variable domain, remainder taken from reference TRBV5-4 and TRBJ2-7, is ETGVTQSPTHLIKTRGQQVTLRCSSQSGHNTVSWYQQALGQGPQFIFQYYREEENGRGNFPPRFSGLQFPNYSSELNVNALELDDSALYLCASSLVASGTYEQYFGPGTRLTVT.

The table lists this clone with a count of one. Other DNA sequences in the sample encode the same CDR3. The chain combines TRBV18 with TRBJ2-1, with 8 bases matching TRBD2. CDR3 length equals 14 residues. J lost 3 bases, V lost 6 bases, and 4 bases had no gene match. CDR1 and CDR2 (germline): KGHSH, LQKENI. Here the CDR3 DNA reads TGTGCCAGCTCGCCCAGCGGGAGCTACAATGAGCAGTTCTTC. The encoded protein is CASSPSGSYNEQFF.

V usage is TRBV19 and J usage is TRBJ1-1; D gene ambiguous. The V end was cut by 8 bases, the J end by 6 bases, with 28 bases between. This CDR3 contains 17 residues. Germline loops: CDR1 LNHDA, CDR2 SQIVND (reference sequence). CDR3: CASSQPRDQLSHAEAFF. The CDR3, as DNA: TGTGCCAGTTCGCAACCCCGGGATCAATTAAGCCACGCTGAAGCTTTCTTT. Filled out from reference TRBV19 and TRBJ1-1, the complete variable domain reads DGGITQSPKYLFRKEGQNVTLSCEQNLNHDAMYWYRQDPGQGLRLIYYSQIVNDFQKGDIAEGYSVSREKKESFPLTVTSAQKNPTAFYLCASSQPRDQLSHAEAFFGQGTRLTVV.

The chain has TRBV11-2 and TRBJ2-1; weak D call: TRBD2 (7 bases). V was clipped by 4 bases and J by 8 bases, with 15 bases between them. Germline CDR1 is SGHAT and CDR2 is FQNNGV. CDR3 length equals 14 residues. The CDR3 reads CASSSLGGVDEQFF. In nucleotides, the CDR3 is TGTGCCAGCAGCTCCCTAGGGGGGGTGGATGAGCAGTTCTTC.

This chain connects TRBV7-9 to TRBJ2-7; TRBD2 aligns across 9 bases. CDR1 SEHNR and CDR2 FQNEAQ come from the germline V gene (reference sequence). V trimming: 1 base; J trimming: 4 bases; junction bases outside the gene matches: 8. This CDR3 is built from 16 residues. CDR3 protein: CASSLEGLAGQYEQYF. The CDR3 nucleotides read TGTGCCAGCAGCTTAGAGGGCCTAGCGGGACAATACGAGCAGTACTTC.

The chain employs TRBV28 and TRBJ2-7; D is perhaps TRBD1 or TRBD2 (6 bases each). From germline, CDR1 is MDHEN and CDR2 SYDVKM. V was cut by 8 bases and J by 2 bases, with 16 bases left in between. CDR3 length: 14 residues. CDR3 DNA: TGTGCCAGCGGAATAAGGGGGGTCCCCTACGAGCAGTACTTC. As protein: CASGIRGVPYEQYF.

The CDR3 bases are TGTGCCAGCAGCTTGTCGCTGACAATGGTCGATGAGCAGTTCTTC. Amino acids: CASSLSLTMVDEQFF. The V and J genes are TRBV7-6 and TRBJ2-1; unclear D gene. The CDR3 is made up of 15 amino acids. Germline lookup yields CDR1 SGHVS and CDR2 FNYEAQ. V lost 3 bases to trimming and J lost 8 bases, with 17 bases between them.

V usage is TRBV11-2 and J usage is TRBJ1-4; D ambiguous. The CDR3 is made up of 15 amino acids. V was clipped by 0 bases and J by 5 bases, with 10 bases between them. Germline values: CDR1 SGHAT, CDR2 FQNNGV. The CDR3 nucleotides are TGTGCCAGCAGCTTAGACCCCCGTCCAAATGAAAAACTGTTTTTT. Its translation is CASSLDPRPNEKLFF.